What follows describes a single T cell receptor beta chain. The antigen remains undetermined. The study sampled nominally healthy donors, though unrecorded immune exposures were likely. The data belong to a study of cytomegalovirus exposure and HLA in healthy donors. V was cut by 0 bases and J by 2 bases, with 12 bases left in between. The CDR3 length is 16 residues. The germline V gene encodes CDR1 SGDLS and CDR2 YYNGEE. Study findings and constraints: Being indistinguishable, some V segments were excluded, TRBV6-2 and TRBV6-3 among them.

It was with 60 Vbeta and 13 Jbeta primers that the PCR ran. Generated by immunoSEQ multiplex PCR, the TCRdb table keeps only in-frame clones and is missing some. Of roughly 100,000 clones listed, just over 70% are singletons. V gene TRBV9 combines with J gene TRBJ2-1; a weak D match, TRBD2 (5 bases). The source of this sequence is a boy younger than 18 in good health and CMV-seronegative. Sequencing used PBMCs. The CDR3 nucleotides are TGTGCCAGCAGCGTAGAAGAGCGGCACCCCTACAATGAGCAGTTCTTC. This sequence encodes CASSVEERHPYNEQFF.